The 3 T cell receptor beta chains given below trace back to one sample, sequenced in a study of blood T cell repertoires in COVID-19. Sequenced by immunoSEQ multiplex PCR; TCRdb stores in-frame clones only, minus some. The sample has approximately 150,000 clones; roughly 82% are singletons. The sequenced sample consisted of peripheral blood. These receptors originate from a woman aged 70 to 79 with acute or convalescent COVID-19.

This chain links TRBV6-2 or TRBV6-3 with TRBJ1-6; D remains unclear. V dropped 4 bases and J dropped 0 bases, with 7 bases sitting between them. The CDR3 is 15 residues long. The germline gives CDR1 MNHEY, CDR2 SVGEGT. CDR3 nucleotides: TGTGCCAGCAGTTCGAGGAGCTCCTATAATTCACCCCTCCACTTT. Its protein is CASSSRSSYNSPLHF.

The chain is built from TRBV28 and TRBJ1-5; 7 bases are a match to TRBD1. From germline, CDR1 is MDHEN and CDR2 SYDVKM. The CDR3 is 15 residues long. V lost 5 bases, J lost 5 bases, and 9 bases stayed unmatched. As DNA, the CDR3 is TGTGCCAGCAGTCCCATGACAGGGTTGCATCAGCCCCAGCATTTT. Its translation is CASSPMTGLHQPQHF.

This clone has only one observation. This rearrangement joins TRBV7-2 to TRBJ1-1; 8 bases align to TRBD1. V lost 1 base to trimming and J lost 4 bases; unmatched junction nucleotides: 8. The CDR3 loop spans 16 amino acids. Germline CDR1 reads SGHTA; CDR2 reads FQGNSA. DNA of the CDR3: TGTGCCAGCAGCTTAGACCACAGGGGGGGTGGCACTGAAGCTTTCTTT. Amino acid sequence: CASSLDHRGGGTEAFF.